This T cell receptor beta chain originates from a study of CD8 T cells in ankylosing spondylitis. Findings and limits, study-wide: Typical of ankylosing spondylitis blood, it appeared, was a TCR beta motif of seven to nine highly homologous variants. The study looked at matched synovial fluid samples from ankylosing spondylitis patients. Disease-linked clones were reported to be significantly enriched there. Earlier work had already found some motif variants in reactive arthritis synovial fluid and blood.

V gave up 6 bases and J gave up 2 bases, with 20 bases separating them. CDR3 size: 16 residues. In its sample, this clonotype was seen many times. Its specificity is not known. Each TCR beta library was made by quantitative 5'-RACE that incorporated molecular barcodes. TCRdb re-called the 5' RACE reads through MiXCR, storing one row per CDR3 protein. This table has 350,000 or so distinct CDR3 sequences, around a tenth appearing once. J is TRBJ2-7 and V is TRBV12-3 or TRBV12-4, with D possibly matching TRBD2 (6 bases). The sequenced sample consisted of blood, either unsorted or a sorted T cell fraction (not recorded which). The clonotype originates from a female donor with ankylosing spondylitis or in good health (not recorded which). The CDR3 here is CASSSGRFGGAYEQYF. CDR3 nucleotides: TGTGCCAGCAGCTCGGGGCGATTCGGCGGGGCCTACGAGCAGTACTTC.